The 11 T cell receptor beta chains presented below share a single source sample, sequenced in a study of blood T cell repertoires in COVID-19. The method was immunoSEQ multiplex PCR; TCRdb's version includes in-frame clones alone and lacks a portion of them. The sample holds roughly 120,000 clones, just over 70% seen once. Sample: peripheral blood. All receptors derive from a human donor with acute or convalescent COVID-19. The donor label of this sample is uncertain.

The rearrangement links TRBV24-1 to TRBJ1-5; D is unresolved. Trimming stripped 3 bases from V and 3 bases from J, with 14 bases between. CDR1 is KGHDR, CDR2 SFDVKD, per germline. CDR3 length: 16 amino acids. CDR3 nucleotide sequence: TGTGCCACCAGTGATATGTCTGGGAGTTTCAATCAGCCCCAGCATTTT. This translates into CATSDMSGSFNQPQHF.

This sequence joins TRBV3-1 (or the pseudogene TRBV3-2) and TRBJ2-4; 7 nucleotides match TRBD1. The CDR3 consists of 17 residues. Germline CDR1 reads LGHDT; CDR2 reads YNNKEL (reference sequence). After removal of 11 bases from V and 0 bases from J, the junction contained 16 bases not matched to a gene. The CDR3 DNA reads as TGTGCCGTCGGCAATCACAGGGGCCCAATAGCCAAAAACATTCAGTACTTC. Protein product: CAVGNHRGPIAKNIQYF.

This chain uses TRBV5-8 with TRBJ2-7; 7 bases agree with TRBD1. The CDR3 is made up of 14 amino acids. Germline lookup yields CDR1 SGHTS and CDR2 YDEGEE. The trim removed 1 base at V and 3 bases at J, leaving 4 bases unmatched. The chain's CDR3 is CASSLKDRNYEQYF. Written as DNA, the CDR3 is TGTGCCAGCAGCTTGAAGGACAGGAACTACGAGCAGTACTTC.

The rearrangement joins TRBV2 to TRBJ1-6, with 7 bases identical to TRBD1. J lost 5 bases, V lost 5 bases, and 6 bases had no gene match. The CDR3 totals 15 residues. The V gene's germline CDR1 is SNHLY and CDR2 FYNNEI. The CDR3 coding sequence is TGTGCCAGCAGTCCCCGGGACAGCAATAATTCACCCCTCCACTTT. It yields the protein CASSPRDSNNSPLHF. Together with reference TRBV2 and TRBJ1-6, the CDR3 gives the full variable domain: EPEVTQTPSHQVTQMGQEVILRCVPISNHLYFYWYRQILGQKVEFLVSFYNNEISEKSEIFDDQFSVERPDGSNFTLKIRSTKLEDSAMYFCASSPRDSNNSPLHFGNGTRLTVT.

The V call is TRBV2, the J call TRBJ2-5; tentative D call: TRBD2 (5 bases). V gave up 3 bases and J gave up 5 bases, with 13 bases separating them. CDR3 length: 14 amino acids. Germline CDR1 and CDR2: SNHLY and FYNNEI. In DNA, the CDR3 is TGTGCCAGCAGTGAGATCGGGGTCGGGGAGACCCAGTACTTC. This gives the protein CASSEIGVGETQYF.

This clone has more than one count but fewer than ten. The chain combines TRBV7-8 with TRBJ1-4, with TRBD1 matching over 8 bases. The CDR3 spans 16 residues. V lost 1 base to trimming and J lost 13 bases; unmatched junction nucleotides: 14. The germline V gene has CDR1 SGHVS and CDR2 FQNEAQ. The CDR3 coding sequence is TGTGCCAGCAGCTTAGTTAGGGGACAGGCCACCTCCGGACTGTTTTTT. Amino acids: CASSLVRGQATSGLFF.

This clone was picked up a small number of times. The CDR3 protein is CASSQAGGTGELFF. The CDR3, as DNA: TGTGCCAGCAGCCAGGCCGGGGGGACCGGGGAGCTGTTTTTT. This chain connects TRBV3-1 (or the pseudogene TRBV3-2) to TRBJ2-2; TRBD2 aligns across 7 bases. Per germline, CDR1 LGHDT and CDR2 YNNKEL (reference sequence). The CDR3 is 14 residues long. V lost 3 bases, J lost 5 bases, and 3 bases stayed unmatched.

Turning to this clone: The sample has other DNA sequences that encode this CDR3 too. The V gene is TRBV11-2, the J gene TRBJ1-2; 8 nucleotides match TRBD1. In germline, CDR1 is SGHAT, CDR2 FQNNGV. The CDR3 contains 13 residues. With V trimmed by 5 bases and J by 4 bases, 3 bases remained unmatched. The DNA for the CDR3 is TGTGCCAGCAGCCCAGGGGGCGGCTATGGCTACACCTTC. Its translation is CASSPGGGYGYTF.

The chain couples TRBV6-4 to TRBJ2-7; 8 bases match TRBD2. In germline, CDR1 is MRHNA, CDR2 SNTAGT. Losses at the gene ends were 8 bases for V and 4 bases for J; bases not matched to a gene: 1. The CDR3 sequence is 11 residues long. CDR3 in amino acids: CASRGGYEQYF. The CDR3 DNA is TGTGCCAGCCGGGGGGGATACGAGCAGTACTTC.

The V and J genes are TRBV28 and TRBJ1-4; 9 nucleotides match TRBD1. After removal of 3 bases from V and 7 bases from J, the junction contained 9 bases not matched to a gene. Germline V gene data show CDR1 as MDHEN and CDR2 as SYDVKM. The CDR3 runs to 16 residues. CDR3 sequence reads: CASSLSSGTGFEKLFF. CDR3 coding DNA: TGTGCCAGCAGTTTGTCCAGCGGGACAGGGTTTGAAAAACTGTTTTTT.

V is TRBV6-5 and J is TRBJ1-2; TRBD1 matches at 11 bases. Looked up from germline, CDR1 is MNHEY and CDR2 is SVGAGI. With V trimmed by 5 bases and J by 8 bases, 7 bases remained unmatched. This CDR3 spans 14 amino acids. The CDR3, as DNA: TGTGCCAGCAGTAAATCGGGACAGGGGGGCGGCTACACCTTC. This codes for CASSKSGQGGGYTF.